Below, 11 T cell receptor beta chains from the same sample are listed, as sequenced in a study of blood T cell repertoires in COVID-19. Using immunoSEQ multiplex PCR, the repertoire was profiled, and TCRdb retains in-frame clones only, with some absent. The data hold 50,000 to 70,000 clones, with around 76% observed a single time. Sequences were obtained from peripheral blood. All receptors come from a human donor in a cohort sampled during active COVID-19.

The chain recombines TRBV6-2 or TRBV6-3 with TRBJ2-1, with D uncertain. From germline, CDR1 is MNHEY and CDR2 SVGEGT. This CDR3 is 16 amino acids long. V lost 6 bases, J lost 0 bases, and 15 bases lay in between. This CDR3 is CASSPGWLTSYNEQFF. The CDR3 DNA sequence: TGTGCCAGCAGCCCCGGGTGGCTAACCTCCTACAATGAGCAGTTCTTC.

The rearrangement uses TRBV9 and TRBJ2-7; no reliable D call. The germline V and J ends were trimmed by 0 bases and 6 bases, with 16 bases remaining between them. The CDR3 loop spans 15 amino acids. Germline V gives CDR1 SGDLS, CDR2 YYNGEE. The CDR3 reads CASSVGGSPRGEQYF. CDR3 sequence (DNA): TGTGCCAGCAGCGTAGGTGGTAGTCCCCGAGGCGAGCAGTACTTC. The whole variable domain, filled in from reference TRBV9 and TRBJ2-7, reads DSGVTQTPKHLITATGQRVTLRCSPRSGDLSVYWYQQSLDQGLQFLIQYYNGEERAKGNILERFSAQQFPDLHSELNLSSLELGDSALYFCASSVGGSPRGEQYFGPGTRLTVT.

This chain joins TRBV11-2 and TRBJ2-7; 7 positions agree with TRBD1. In germline, CDR1 is SGHAT, CDR2 FQNNGV. The V gene end was trimmed by 4 bases and the J gene end by 6 bases; junction bases not matched to a gene: 12. CDR3 length equals 15 residues. This chain's CDR3 is CASSSTTGTAIEQYF. DNA of the CDR3: TGTGCCAGCAGCTCAACCACCGGGACAGCGATCGAGCAGTACTTC.

V and J are TRBV28 and TRBJ2-1, with D possibly TRBD2 on 6 matching bases. The CDR3 length is 17 residues. V lost 4 bases and J 3 bases, leaving 19 bases between the germline ends. CDR1 and CDR2 from the germline V gene are MDHEN and SYDVKM. CDR3 nucleotides: TGTGCCAGCAGTTCGGTTGCCACGGGACTCAACTACAATGAGCAGTTCTTC. It specifies CASSSVATGLNYNEQFF.

The chain couples TRBV7-2 to TRBJ1-5, with no clear D. Looked up from germline, CDR1 is SGHTA and CDR2 is FQGNSA. Trimming removed 3 bases at V and 1 base at J, with 7 bases between. This CDR3 is 14 amino acids long. The DNA of the CDR3 is TGTGCCAGCAGCTTCATAGCAAGCAATCAGCCCCAGCATTTT. It specifies CASSFIASNQPQHF.

This clone was seen at least ten times. The chain uses TRBV4-3 and TRBJ1-2; TRBD1 agrees at 9 bases. Germline CDR1 reads LGHNA; CDR2 reads YSLEER. V was pared by 4 bases and J by 2 bases, with 5 bases of the junction left unmatched. This CDR3 region has 15 residues. CDR3 sequence reads: CASSLGQGLNYGYTF. The CDR3 DNA reads TGCGCCAGCAGCCTCGGACAGGGGTTAAACTATGGCTACACCTTC.

The chain joins TRBV18 to TRBJ1-5; TRBD1 agrees at 8 bases. The CDR3 spans 17 residues. J lost 0 bases, V lost 5 bases, and 9 bases had no gene match. In germline, CDR1 is KGHSH, CDR2 LQKENI. The CDR3 sequence is CASSSTGVWYSNQPQHF. As DNA, the CDR3 is TGTGCCAGCTCATCGACAGGGGTGTGGTATAGCAATCAGCCCCAGCATTTT.

Of note for this clone: The junction shows a germline mismatch at one end, possibly a read error. The chain recombines TRBV19 with TRBJ2-7, with D possibly TRBD1 on 6 matching bases. Germline CDR1 is LNHDA and CDR2 is SQIVND (reference sequence). CDR3 size: 13 residues. In DNA form, the CDR3 reads TGTGCAAGTACCGGGTGGGACAAAGACGAGCAGTACTTC. Its protein product is CASTGWDKDEQYF.

This chain links TRBV3-1 (or the pseudogene TRBV3-2) with TRBJ2-7, with 8 bases fitting TRBD2. The CDR3 totals 14 residues. Germline CDR1 LGHDT, CDR2 YNNKEL (reference sequence). Trimming at V came to 7 bases and at J to 5 bases, leaving 10 bases not matched to a gene. Here the CDR3 reads CASTPGGEPHEQYF. In nucleotides, the CDR3 is TGTGCCAGCACCCCGGGGGGGGAACCCCACGAGCAGTACTTC.

Relative to its sample, this clone is medium-sized (0.01 to 0.1%). The V and J genes are TRBV4-1 and TRBJ1-5; 7 positions agree with TRBD1. V lost 3 bases to trimming and J lost 4 bases; unmatched junction nucleotides: 9. The CDR3 covers 16 residues. Germline values: CDR1 MGHRA, CDR2 YSYEKL. The CDR3 spells CASSHYLGQTNQPQHF. DNA of the CDR3: TGCGCCAGCAGCCACTATTTGGGACAGACTAATCAGCCCCAGCATTTT.

This chain links TRBV6-2 or TRBV6-3 with TRBJ2-5; 8 nucleotides line up with TRBD2. The germline gives CDR1 MNHEY, CDR2 SVGEGT. This CDR3 region has 16 residues. Trimming took 2 bases from V and 2 from J; bases not matched to a gene: 7. CDR3 coding DNA: TGTGCCAGCAGTTACGGGTCGGGAGGGCCACAAGAGACCCAGTACTTC. This sequence encodes CASSYGSGGPQETQYF.